The TCR beta chain described here comes from a study of CD8+ T cells in alopecia areata. This clone came up once. Described treatment: oral pan-JAK inhibitor, 5-10 mg twice daily. Extraction and reverse transcription of RNA yielded cDNA as the sequencing template. Method: immunoSEQ multiplex PCR; TCRdb's copy keeps in-frame clones and lacks some. The repertoire holds 150,000 to 200,000 clones, with roughly 60% as singletons. V lost 3 bases, J lost 0 bases, and 8 bases lay in between. Germline lookup yields CDR1 MNHEY and CDR2 SMNVEV (reference sequence). The CDR3 is 14 amino acids. The rearrangement joins TRBV27 to TRBJ1-1; D gene uncertain. The sample consisted of CD4+ T cells sorted from blood, taken at week 24, from a patient treated with tofacitinib. The receptor's source is a human donor with alopecia areata. This chain's CDR3 is CASSFRGMNTEAFF. CDR3 bases: TGTGCCAGCAGTTTCCGTGGTATGAACACTGAAGCTTTCTTT.